Listed below are T cell receptor beta chains from one sample, sequenced in a study of blood T cell repertoires in COVID-19. Method: immunoSEQ multiplex PCR; TCRdb's copy keeps in-frame clones and lacks some. This table holds 65,000 to 95,000 clones, approximately 88% found once. Sequencing used peripheral blood. The receptors shown here come from a man aged 65 to 79 with acute or convalescent COVID-19. The CDR3 runs from the conserved cysteine through the conserved F or W. A D gene is named only where the DNA matches it firmly. Some rows have no size entry. The others give once, few or many, or a class for an expanded clone.

v_gene: TRBV28
abundance: once
j_gene: TRBJ1-6
d_gene: -
CDR3nt: TGTGCCAGCAGTTTAGGGGGGGCGAGAAATTCACCCCTCCACTTT
CDR3aa: CASSLGGARNSPLHF

v_gene: TRBV5-1
abundance: -
j_gene: TRBJ1-2
d_gene: TRBD1
CDR3nt: TGCGCCAGCAGCTCCGATCGGCACAGGGGAATTGCTAACTATGGCTACACCTTC
CDR3aa: CASSSDRHRGIANYGYTF

v_gene: TRBV27
abundance: -
j_gene: TRBJ2-1
d_gene: TRBD2
CDR3nt: TGTGCCAGCAGTATGACTAGCGGGGGCCCCTCCTACAATGAGCAGTTCTTC
CDR3aa: CASSMTSGGPSYNEQFF

v_gene: TRBV4-3
abundance: -
j_gene: TRBJ2-7
d_gene: -
CDR3nt: TGCGCCAGCAGCCAGGCAAGACACTTAGATCGGGAGCAGTACTTC
CDR3aa: CASSQARHLDREQYF

v_gene: TRBV4-1
abundance: -
j_gene: TRBJ1-2
d_gene: -
CDR3nt: TGCGCCAGCAGCCAAGGGACTCAGACAAACTATGGCTACACCTTC
CDR3aa: CASSQGTQTNYGYTF

v_gene: TRBV6-2/TRBV6-3
abundance: -
j_gene: TRBJ2-1
d_gene: TRBD2
CDR3nt: TGTGCCAGCAGTTACTCGACCGGGGGGGGACAGTTCTTC
CDR3aa: CASSYSTGGGQFF

v_gene: TRBV7-9
abundance: -
j_gene: TRBJ2-1
d_gene: TRBD1
CDR3nt: TGTGCCAGCAGCCCAATTCCTGCAGGGACAGGGTCGACCAATGAGCAGTTCTTC
CDR3aa: CASSPIPAGTGSTNEQFF

v_gene: TRBV9
abundance: -
j_gene: TRBJ2-3
d_gene: TRBD1
CDR3nt: TGTGCCAGCGGTAACCCCACAGGGGATGTACCAGATACGCAGTATTTT
CDR3aa: CASGNPTGDVPDTQYF

v_gene: TRBV4-3
abundance: -
j_gene: TRBJ2-7
d_gene: TRBD1
CDR3nt: TGCGCCAGCAGCCAAGATCACCGTGCAGGGGGAGTTCAAAAGTACTTC
CDR3aa: CASSQDHRAGGVQKYF

v_gene: TRBV6-2/TRBV6-3
abundance: once
j_gene: TRBJ2-1
d_gene: TRBD2
CDR3nt: TGTGCCAGCAGTTACTCGGGGGGGTCGCAGTTCTTC
CDR3aa: CASSYSGGSQFF

v_gene: TRBV9
abundance: few
j_gene: TRBJ2-7
d_gene: -
CDR3nt: TGTGCCAGCAGCGAGGGCCTCCGTGGAGGGGACGAGCAGTACTTC
CDR3aa: CASSEGLRGGDEQYF

v_gene: TRBV6-1
abundance: -
j_gene: TRBJ1-1
d_gene: -
CDR3nt: TGTGCCAGCAGTGAAGATCCAGGGTGGGACACTGAAGCTTTCTTT
CDR3aa: CASSEDPGWDTEAFF

v_gene: TRBV15
abundance: -
j_gene: TRBJ1-5
d_gene: -
CDR3nt: TGTGCCACCAGCAGAGATTGGCAGGCGGGGGATCAGCCCCAGCATTTT
CDR3aa: CATSRDWQAGDQPQHF

v_gene: TRBV23-1
abundance: -
j_gene: TRBJ2-2
d_gene: -
CDR3nt: TGCGCCAGCAGCGCGAACACCGGGGAGCTGTTTTTT
CDR3aa: CASSANTGELFF

v_gene: TRBV10-2
abundance: -
j_gene: TRBJ2-7
d_gene: TRBD1
CDR3nt: TGCGCCAGCGGGGACAGGGGGCTACCGTACGAGCAGTACTTC
CDR3aa: CASGDRGLPYEQYF

v_gene: TRBV6-2/TRBV6-3
abundance: once
j_gene: TRBJ2-7
d_gene: TRBD2
CDR3nt: TGTGCCAGCAGCAATCCTACCCTCGTTGCCGGGGGGGACTACGAGCAGTACTTC
CDR3aa: CASSNPTLVAGGDYEQYF

v_gene: TRBV7-2
abundance: -
j_gene: TRBJ2-1
d_gene: TRBD1
CDR3nt: TGTGCCAGCAGCTTAGCCGTCACAGGGGGCGATGAGCAGTTCTTC
CDR3aa: CASSLAVTGGDEQFF

v_gene: TRBV20-1
abundance: -
j_gene: TRBJ2-1
d_gene: -
CDR3nt: TGCAGTGCTAGTCAGGCGGGGCTCTCCTACAATGAGCAGTTCTTC
CDR3aa: CSASQAGLSYNEQFF

v_gene: TRBV19
abundance: -
j_gene: TRBJ2-6
d_gene: TRBD1
CDR3nt: TGTGCCAGTACTCGACAGGGCTCTGGGGCCAACGTCCTGACTTTC
CDR3aa: CASTRQGSGANVLTF

v_gene: TRBV19
abundance: -
j_gene: TRBJ1-2
d_gene: -
CDR3nt: TGTGCCAGTAGTATTTGGGCAGAGCCGAAAAACTATGGCTACACCTTC
CDR3aa: CASSIWAEPKNYGYTF

v_gene: TRBV18
abundance: -
j_gene: TRBJ2-3
d_gene: TRBD2
CDR3nt: TGTGCCAGCTCACTAAGCGGGACCTCAGATACGCAGTATTTT
CDR3aa: CASSLSGTSDTQYF

v_gene: TRBV5-1
abundance: once
j_gene: TRBJ2-4
d_gene: TRBD2
CDR3nt: TGCGCCAGCAGCTTGGGGGCGGGGGAGGTTCGAAACATTCAGTACTTC
CDR3aa: CASSLGAGEVRNIQYF

v_gene: TRBV9
abundance: -
j_gene: TRBJ2-3
d_gene: -
CDR3nt: TGTGCCAGCAGCGCCACCCAGGGGCCCCTAGATACGCAGTATTTT
CDR3aa: CASSATQGPLDTQYF

v_gene: TRBV5-1
abundance: -
j_gene: TRBJ2-6
d_gene: -
CDR3nt: TGCGCCAGCAGCACGACGGGTACTGGGGCCAACGTCCTGACTTTC
CDR3aa: CASSTTGTGANVLTF

v_gene: TRBV7-9
abundance: -
j_gene: TRBJ1-2
d_gene: -
CDR3nt: TGTGCCAGCAGCGGGGCAAACCCCATGCCCTATGGCTACACCTTC
CDR3aa: CASSGANPMPYGYTF

v_gene: TRBV10-1
abundance: once
j_gene: TRBJ2-2
d_gene: TRBD1
CDR3nt: TGCGCCAGAGAGACAGGGGAGACCGGGGAGCTGTTTTTT
CDR3aa: CARETGETGELFF

v_gene: TRBV6-1
abundance: -
j_gene: TRBJ1-4
d_gene: -
CDR3nt: TGTGCCAGCAGTGAGAACAGATTATCTGAAAAACTGTTTTTT
CDR3aa: CASSENRLSEKLFF

v_gene: TRBV15
abundance: -
j_gene: TRBJ2-7
d_gene: -
CDR3nt: TGTGCCACCAGCAGAGAGGGCCCCTACGAGCAGTACTTC
CDR3aa: CATSREGPYEQYF

v_gene: TRBV7-2
abundance: -
j_gene: TRBJ2-1
d_gene: -
CDR3nt: TGTGCCAGCAGTTACGCCAAGAGCTCCTACAATGAGCAGTTCTTC
CDR3aa: CASSYAKSSYNEQFF

v_gene: TRBV7-3
abundance: -
j_gene: TRBJ2-7
d_gene: TRBD1
CDR3nt: TGTGCCAGCAGCTTGACAGGGGGCTCCAGCGAGCAGTACTTC
CDR3aa: CASSLTGGSSEQYF

v_gene: TRBV27
abundance: -
j_gene: TRBJ1-6
d_gene: TRBD1
CDR3nt: TGTGCCAGCAAGGGGGCTCGGAATTCACCCCTCCACTTT
CDR3aa: CASKGARNSPLHF

v_gene: TRBV29-1
abundance: -
j_gene: TRBJ1-2
d_gene: -
CDR3nt: TGCAGCGTCGACGCGGGGCATAACTATGGCTACACCTTC
CDR3aa: CSVDAGHNYGYTF

v_gene: TRBV7-2
abundance: -
j_gene: TRBJ2-1
d_gene: -
CDR3nt: TGTGCCAGCAGCTTAGGGCGGGGAGGCTACAATGAGCAGTTCTTC
CDR3aa: CASSLGRGGYNEQFF

v_gene: TRBV4-1
abundance: -
j_gene: TRBJ2-1
d_gene: -
CDR3nt: TGCGCCAGCAGCTCACCCGGGACTTCAAATGAGCAGTTCTTC
CDR3aa: CASSSPGTSNEQFF

v_gene: TRBV27
abundance: -
j_gene: TRBJ2-7
d_gene: TRBD2
CDR3nt: TGTGCCAGCACCAGTTTCGGGGGGGGTAAATTGAAGCAGTACTTC
CDR3aa: CASTSFGGGKLKQYF

v_gene: TRBV18
abundance: -
j_gene: TRBJ2-7
d_gene: -
CDR3nt: TGTGCCAGCTCACCAGGGTCAGGGTTGTACGAGCAGTACTTC
CDR3aa: CASSPGSGLYEQYF

v_gene: TRBV18
abundance: -
j_gene: TRBJ1-2
d_gene: -
CDR3nt: TGTGCCAGCTCACCACCTGACAACGACTATGGCTACACCTTC
CDR3aa: CASSPPDNDYGYTF

v_gene: TRBV6-5
abundance: -
j_gene: TRBJ1-2
d_gene: TRBD1
CDR3nt: TGTGCCAGCAGAAAAACAGGGGAAGGAGGCTACACCTTC
CDR3aa: CASRKTGEGGYTF

v_gene: TRBV7-2
abundance: few
j_gene: TRBJ2-1
d_gene: -
CDR3nt: TGTGCCAGCAGCTTCGAGGGAGGCCCCCACAATGAGCAGTTCTTC
CDR3aa: CASSFEGGPHNEQFF

v_gene: TRBV25-1
abundance: few
j_gene: TRBJ1-2
d_gene: -
CDR3nt: TGTGCCAGCAGTGCTATGGTGGGGCAGGGGCATGGCTACACCTTC
CDR3aa: CASSAMVGQGHGYTF

v_gene: TRBV5-1
abundance: -
j_gene: TRBJ1-4
d_gene: TRBD1
CDR3nt: TGCGCCAGCAGTAGGTGGACAGGGGTAGATGAAAAACTGTTTTTT
CDR3aa: CASSRWTGVDEKLFF

v_gene: TRBV19
abundance: -
j_gene: TRBJ2-3
d_gene: TRBD1
CDR3nt: TGTGCCAGTAGTCTAGGGGGCCCAGATACGCAGTATTTT
CDR3aa: CASSLGGPDTQYF

v_gene: TRBV29-1
abundance: -
j_gene: TRBJ1-1
d_gene: -
CDR3nt: TGCAGCGTCGCAGGGTTCCCTAACACTGAAGCTTTCTTT
CDR3aa: CSVAGFPNTEAFF

v_gene: TRBV28
abundance: -
j_gene: TRBJ1-1
d_gene: -
CDR3nt: TGTGCCAGCAAGAGGACTGAAGCTTTCTTT
CDR3aa: CASKRTEAFF

v_gene: TRBV25-1
abundance: few
j_gene: TRBJ2-1
d_gene: TRBD1
CDR3nt: TGTGCCAGCAGTGAGAGAGGGACAGGGGGTGCGAATGAGCAGTTCTTC
CDR3aa: CASSERGTGGANEQFF

v_gene: TRBV6-5
abundance: -
j_gene: TRBJ2-7
d_gene: TRBD2
CDR3nt: TGTGCCAGCAGACCTCGGGGGGGCCCCTACGAGCAGTACTTC
CDR3aa: CASRPRGGPYEQYF

v_gene: TRBV14
abundance: -
j_gene: TRBJ2-3
d_gene: -
CDR3nt: TGTGCCAGCAGTAAAAGCCCTACCGCGGCAGATACGCAGTATTTT
CDR3aa: CASSKSPTAADTQYF

v_gene: TRBV9
abundance: -
j_gene: TRBJ2-1
d_gene: -
CDR3nt: TGTGCCAGCAGTGGGCAGGGAGGAAAAGGCTCCTACAATGAGCAGTTCTTC
CDR3aa: CASSGQGGKGSYNEQFF